This T cell receptor beta chain was profiled in a study of T cell changes during pregnancy in multiple sclerosis. The CDR3 spans 15 residues. The ends were cut back, 4 bases at V and 1 base at J, with 14 bases in the middle. Germline CDR1 MGHRA, CDR2 YSYEKL. Measured with immunoSEQ multiplex PCR; TCRdb has only the in-frame clones, and not every one. The repertoire consists of some 70,000 clones, with 92% occurring once and the leading ten covering approximately 3%. The receptor was derived from a female donor in good health, enrolled as a control in a pregnancy study. V gene TRBV4-1 combines with J gene TRBJ2-7; D is possibly TRBD2 (6 bases). The sequencing used CD8+ T cells from peripheral blood mononuclear cells, collected in the third trimester of pregnancy. The CDR3 DNA sequence: TGCGCCAGCAGCCTTCACTCGGAGGGATCCTACGAGCAGTACTTC. This encodes CASSLHSEGSYEQYF.